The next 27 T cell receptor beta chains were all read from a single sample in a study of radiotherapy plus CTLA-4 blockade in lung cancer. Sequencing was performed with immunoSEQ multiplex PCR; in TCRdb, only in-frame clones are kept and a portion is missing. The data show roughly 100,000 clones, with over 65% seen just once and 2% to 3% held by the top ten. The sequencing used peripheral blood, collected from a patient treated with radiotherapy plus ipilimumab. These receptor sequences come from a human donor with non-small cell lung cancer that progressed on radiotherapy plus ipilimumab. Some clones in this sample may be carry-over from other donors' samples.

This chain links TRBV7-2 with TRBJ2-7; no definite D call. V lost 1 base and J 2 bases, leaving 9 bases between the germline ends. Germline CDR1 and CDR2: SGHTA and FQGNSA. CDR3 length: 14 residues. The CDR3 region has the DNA TGTGCCAGCAGCTTAGGGAGTTTAACCTACGAGCAGTACTTC. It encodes CASSLGSLTYEQYF.

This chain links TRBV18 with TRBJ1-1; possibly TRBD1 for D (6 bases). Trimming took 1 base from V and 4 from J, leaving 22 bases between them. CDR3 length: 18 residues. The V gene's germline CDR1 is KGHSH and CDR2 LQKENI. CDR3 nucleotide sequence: TGTGCCAGCTCACCACGGGGCACGGCGGGGGGGGGCGGCACTGAAGCTTTCTTT. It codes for CASSPRGTAGGGGTEAFF. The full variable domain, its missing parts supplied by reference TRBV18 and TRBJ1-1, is NAGVMQNPRHLVRRRGQEARLRCSPMKGHSHVYWYRQLPEEGLKFMVYLQKENIIDESGMPKERFSAEFPKEGPSILRIQQVVRGDSAAYFCASSPRGTAGGGGTEAFFGQGTRLTVV.

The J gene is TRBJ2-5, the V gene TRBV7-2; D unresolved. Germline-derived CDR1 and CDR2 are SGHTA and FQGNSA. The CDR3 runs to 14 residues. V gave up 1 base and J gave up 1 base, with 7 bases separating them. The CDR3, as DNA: TGTGCCAGCAGCTTAGAGACGTTCCAAGAGACCCAGTACTTC. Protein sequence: CASSLETFQETQYF.

In nucleotides, the CDR3 is TGTGCCAGCACTACCAAGGAGGGGTCCTACGAGCAGTACTTC. This sequence encodes CASTTKEGSYEQYF. V usage is TRBV6-6 and J usage is TRBJ2-7, with D perhaps TRBD2 (6 bases). V lost 7 bases and J 1 base, leaving 14 bases between the germline ends. CDR1 is MNHNY, CDR2 SVGAGI, per germline (reference sequence). This CDR3 contains 14 residues.

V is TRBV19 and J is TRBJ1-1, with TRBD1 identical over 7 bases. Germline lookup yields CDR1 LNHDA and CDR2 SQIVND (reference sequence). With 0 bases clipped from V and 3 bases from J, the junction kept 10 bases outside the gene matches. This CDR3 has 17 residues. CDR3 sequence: CASSIDQSTGWDTEAFF. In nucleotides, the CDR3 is TGTGCCAGTAGTATAGATCAGTCGACAGGGTGGGACACTGAAGCTTTCTTT.

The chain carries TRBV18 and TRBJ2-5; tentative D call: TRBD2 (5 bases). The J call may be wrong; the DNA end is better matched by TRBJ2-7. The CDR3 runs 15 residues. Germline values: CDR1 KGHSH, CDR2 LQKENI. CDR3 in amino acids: CASSPETTHPYEQYF. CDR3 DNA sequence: TGTGCCAGCTCACCCGAGACTACCCACCCCTACGAGCAGTACTTC.

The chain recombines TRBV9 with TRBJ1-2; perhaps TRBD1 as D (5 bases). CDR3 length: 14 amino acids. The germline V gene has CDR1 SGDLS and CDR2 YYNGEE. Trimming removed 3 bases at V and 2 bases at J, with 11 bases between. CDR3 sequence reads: CASSASTANYGYTF. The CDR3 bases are TGTGCCAGCAGCGCCTCGACAGCGAACTATGGCTACACCTTC. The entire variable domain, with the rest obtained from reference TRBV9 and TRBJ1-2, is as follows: DSGVTQTPKHLITATGQRVTLRCSPRSGDLSVYWYQQSLDQGLQFLIQYYNGEERAKGNILERFSAQQFPDLHSELNLSSLELGDSALYFCASSASTANYGYTFGSGTRLTVV.

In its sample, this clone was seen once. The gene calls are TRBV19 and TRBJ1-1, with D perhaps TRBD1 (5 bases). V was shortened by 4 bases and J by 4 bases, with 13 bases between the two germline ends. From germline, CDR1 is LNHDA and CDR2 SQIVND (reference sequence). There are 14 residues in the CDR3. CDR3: CASSTYPGLTEAFF. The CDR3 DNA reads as TGTGCCAGTAGTACTTACCCGGGACTCACTGAAGCTTTCTTT.

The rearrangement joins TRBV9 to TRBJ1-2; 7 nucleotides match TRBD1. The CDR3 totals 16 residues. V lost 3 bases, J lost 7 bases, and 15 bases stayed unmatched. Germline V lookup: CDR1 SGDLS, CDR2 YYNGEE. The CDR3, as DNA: TGTGCCAGCAGCGCATCGACAGGGATGGGAAGCGGTGGCTACACCTTC. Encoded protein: CASSASTGMGSGGYTF.

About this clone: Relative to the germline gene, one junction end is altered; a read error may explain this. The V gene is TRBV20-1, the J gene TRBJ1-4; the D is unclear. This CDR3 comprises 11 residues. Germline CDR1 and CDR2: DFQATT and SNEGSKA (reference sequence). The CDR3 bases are TGCAGTGCTAGCCTCCCCCCGCGTATGGTTTTT. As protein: CSASLPPRMVF.

The CDR3 sequence: CASSLGRGGYNEQFF. CDR3 bases: TGTGCCAGCAGCTTGGGGCGGGGGGGATACAATGAGCAGTTCTTC. J is TRBJ2-1 and V is TRBV5-4; 9 nucleotides align to TRBD2. Germline V gene lookup returns CDR1 SGHNT and CDR2 YYREEE (reference sequence). With 0 bases clipped from V and 4 bases from J, the junction kept 2 bases outside the gene matches. The CDR3 covers 15 residues.

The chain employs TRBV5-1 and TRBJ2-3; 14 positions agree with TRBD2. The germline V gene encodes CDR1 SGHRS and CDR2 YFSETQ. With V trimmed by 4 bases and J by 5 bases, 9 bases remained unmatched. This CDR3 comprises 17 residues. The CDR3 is CASSPRLAGGEVDTQYF. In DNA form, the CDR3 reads TGCGCCAGCAGCCCCCGACTAGCGGGGGGGGAGGTAGATACGCAGTATTTT.

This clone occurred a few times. The CDR3 nucleotides are TGCGCCAGCAGCTTGGGACAGGGCGCTGGAAACACCATATATTTT. This gives the protein CASSLGQGAGNTIYF. V is TRBV5-1 and J is TRBJ1-3; 7 bases line up with TRBD1. Trimming removed 0 bases from V and 2 bases from J; junction bases left unmatched: 2. Germline values: CDR1 SGHRS, CDR2 YFSETQ. The CDR3 covers 15 residues.

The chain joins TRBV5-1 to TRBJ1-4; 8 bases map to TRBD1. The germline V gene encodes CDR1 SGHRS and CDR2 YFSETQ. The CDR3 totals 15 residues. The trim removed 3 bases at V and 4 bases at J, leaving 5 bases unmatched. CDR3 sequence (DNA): TGCGCCAGCAGCTCACAGACAGGGGTTAATGAAAAACTGTTTTTT. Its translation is CASSSQTGVNEKLFF.

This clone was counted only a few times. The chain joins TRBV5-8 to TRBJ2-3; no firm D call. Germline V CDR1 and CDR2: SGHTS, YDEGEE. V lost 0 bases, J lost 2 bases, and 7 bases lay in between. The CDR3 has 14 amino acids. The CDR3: CASSLGQPTDTQYF. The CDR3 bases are TGTGCCAGCAGCTTGGGGCAGCCCACAGATACGCAGTATTTT.

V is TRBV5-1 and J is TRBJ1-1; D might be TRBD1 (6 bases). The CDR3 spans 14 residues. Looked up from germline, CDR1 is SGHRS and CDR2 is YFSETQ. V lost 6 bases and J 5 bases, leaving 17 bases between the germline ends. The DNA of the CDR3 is TGCGCCAGCAATCCGGGACATCATGAGACTGAAGCTTTCTTT. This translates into CASNPGHHETEAFF.

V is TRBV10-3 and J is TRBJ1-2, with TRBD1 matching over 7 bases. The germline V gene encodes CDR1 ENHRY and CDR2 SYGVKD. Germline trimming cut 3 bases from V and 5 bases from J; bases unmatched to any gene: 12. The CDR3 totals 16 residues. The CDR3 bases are TGTGCCATCAGTGAAGCCGGCACAGGGGTAACGTATGGCTACACCTTC. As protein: CAISEAGTGVTYGYTF.

The CDR3 DNA sequence: TGTGCCAGCAGTGGCCCGGGACTAGCGGGGGTTGGATCCTACGAGCAGTACTTC. It is translated as CASSGPGLAGVGSYEQYF. J is TRBJ2-7 and V is TRBV2; 14 bases agree with TRBD2. The V segment lost 4 bases and the J segment 1 base; nucleotides outside the gene matches: 9. The CDR3 totals 18 residues. Germline V lookup: CDR1 SNHLY, CDR2 FYNNEI.

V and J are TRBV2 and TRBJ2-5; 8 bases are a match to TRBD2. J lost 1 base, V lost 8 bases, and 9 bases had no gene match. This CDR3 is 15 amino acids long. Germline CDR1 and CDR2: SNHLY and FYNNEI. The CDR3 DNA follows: TGTGCCAGCTCGGGACTAGGATTTTTCCAAGAGACCCAGTACTTC. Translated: CASSGLGFFQETQYF.

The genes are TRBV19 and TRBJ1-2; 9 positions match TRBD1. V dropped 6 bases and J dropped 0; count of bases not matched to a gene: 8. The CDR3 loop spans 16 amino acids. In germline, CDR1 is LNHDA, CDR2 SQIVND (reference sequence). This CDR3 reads CASRIRGTGPNYGYTF. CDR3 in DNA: TGTGCCAGTAGGATCAGAGGGACAGGGCCTAACTATGGCTACACCTTC.

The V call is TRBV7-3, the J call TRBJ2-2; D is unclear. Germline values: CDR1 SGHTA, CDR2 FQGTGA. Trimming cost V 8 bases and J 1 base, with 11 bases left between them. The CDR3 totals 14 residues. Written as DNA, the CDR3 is TGTGCCAGCGGTGGCACGAGGAACACCGGGGAGCTGTTTTTT. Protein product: CASGGTRNTGELFF.

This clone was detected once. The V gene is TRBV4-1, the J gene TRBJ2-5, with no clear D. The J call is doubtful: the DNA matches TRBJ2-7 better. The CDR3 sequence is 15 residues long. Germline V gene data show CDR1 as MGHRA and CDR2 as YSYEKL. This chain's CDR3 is CASSQEGTSSYEQYF. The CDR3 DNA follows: TGCGCCAGCAGCCAAGAAGGCACCTCCTCCTACGAGCAGTACTTC.

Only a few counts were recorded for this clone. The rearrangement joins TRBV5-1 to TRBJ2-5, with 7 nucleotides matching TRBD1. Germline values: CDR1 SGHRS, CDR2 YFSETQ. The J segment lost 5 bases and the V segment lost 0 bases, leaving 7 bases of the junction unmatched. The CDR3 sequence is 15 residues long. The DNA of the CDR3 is TGCGCCAGCAGCTTGGCCGAGGGGGCCTGGGAGACCCAGTACTTC. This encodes CASSLAEGAWETQYF.

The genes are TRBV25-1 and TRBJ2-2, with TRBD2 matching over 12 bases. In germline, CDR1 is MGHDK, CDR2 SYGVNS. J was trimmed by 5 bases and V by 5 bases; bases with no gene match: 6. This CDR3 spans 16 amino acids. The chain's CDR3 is CASSLPSGGATGELFF. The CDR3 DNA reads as TGTGCCAGCAGTCTTCCTAGCGGGGGGGCAACCGGGGAGCTGTTTTTT.

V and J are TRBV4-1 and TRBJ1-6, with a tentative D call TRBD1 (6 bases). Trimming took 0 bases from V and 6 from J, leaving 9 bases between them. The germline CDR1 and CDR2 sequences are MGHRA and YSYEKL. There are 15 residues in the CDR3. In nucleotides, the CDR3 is TGCGCCAGCAGCCAAGAGACAGGATTTAATTCACCCCTCCACTTT. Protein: CASSQETGFNSPLHF.

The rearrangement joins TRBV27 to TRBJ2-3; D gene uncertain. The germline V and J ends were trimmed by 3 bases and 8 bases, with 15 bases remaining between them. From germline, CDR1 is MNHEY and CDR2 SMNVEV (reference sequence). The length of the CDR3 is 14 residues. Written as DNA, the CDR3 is TGTGCCAGCAGTTTGGAGCAGGCCGACGGTACGCAGTATTTT. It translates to CASSLEQADGTQYF.

DNA of the CDR3: TGTGCCTGGAGTATCGGGGGGCAAGGCTATGGCTACACCTTC. Protein sequence: CAWSIGGQGYGYTF. This sequence joins TRBV30 and TRBJ1-2, with D possibly TRBD1 on 6 matching bases. CDR1 GTSNPN and CDR2 SVGIG come from the germline V gene (reference sequence). There are 14 residues in the CDR3. V was pared by 2 bases and J by 4 bases, with 14 bases between.